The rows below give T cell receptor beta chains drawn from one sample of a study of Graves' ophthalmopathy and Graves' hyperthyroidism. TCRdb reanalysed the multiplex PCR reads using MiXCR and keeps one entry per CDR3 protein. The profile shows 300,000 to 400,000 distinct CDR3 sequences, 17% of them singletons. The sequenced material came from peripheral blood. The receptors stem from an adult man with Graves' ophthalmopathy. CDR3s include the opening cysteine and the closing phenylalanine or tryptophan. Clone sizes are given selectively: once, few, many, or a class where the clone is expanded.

CASSSTGTGDGYTF | TRBJ1-2 | many | TRBV18
CASSLSADYGYTF | TRBJ1-2 | many | TRBV7-9
CASSPGGTGGPTEAFF | TRBJ1-1 | NA | TRBV7-8
CASSLNGQETQYF | TRBJ2-5 | many | TRBV12-3/TRBV12-4
CASSLENTGELFF | TRBJ2-2 | many | TRBV7-9
CATSRDRTVQETQYF | TRBJ2-5 | few | TRBV15
CSARGTAKETQYF | TRBJ2-5 | many | TRBV20-1
CASNIKKGVEAFF | TRBJ1-1 | many | TRBV2
CASSAYRGNTGELFF | TRBJ2-2 | many | TRBV7-3
CSAPGRLVHEQYF | TRBJ2-7 | many | TRBV20-1
CASTTTLSPQHF | TRBJ1-5 | many | TRBV12-3/TRBV12-4
CASSPRQGARTEAFF | TRBJ1-1 | NA | TRBV12-3/TRBV12-4
CASSSMGYEQYF | TRBJ2-7 | many | TRBV12-3/TRBV12-4
CASSLRLPPAYEQYF | TRBJ2-7 | many | TRBV27
CASSLVTPNTEAFF | TRBJ1-1 | many | TRBV5-1
CASSRLLYQPQHF | TRBJ1-5 | many | TRBV6-1
CASSQDRINQPQHF | TRBJ1-5 | many | TRBV5-5
CSVGITMNTGELFF | TRBJ2-2 | many | TRBV29-1
CASSLAAVNTGELFF | TRBJ2-2 | NA | TRBV12-3/TRBV12-4
CASSSSQGPLHF | TRBJ1-6 | many | TRBV27
CASSSTGSGELFF | TRBJ2-2 | many | TRBV6-5
CASSIQGPYGYIF | TRBJ1-2 | once | TRBV28
CSVFSGDGYTF | TRBJ1-2 | many | TRBV29-1